Below, 22 T cell receptor beta chains from the same sample are listed, as sequenced in a study of tumor and adjacent non-tumor tissue in lung cancer. RNA was extracted from bulk tissue without any cell sorting. Distant lung tissue was collected more than 3 cm away from the tumor edge. A modified ARM-PCR protocol with three rounds of nested PCR amplified TCRbeta. In TCRdb, the multiplex PCR reads were re-called with MiXCR into one record per CDR3 protein. The sample contains under 80,000 distinct CDR3 sequences, more than 75% of which appear only once. Sequencing input: distant non-tumor lung tissue. The receptors were sampled from a man aged 55 to 70 with non-small cell lung cancer.

This clonotype was seen many times. The chain recombines TRBV20-1 with TRBJ2-7; D remains unclear. V was shortened by 1 base and J by 0 bases, with 13 bases between the two germline ends. Looked up from germline, CDR1 is DFQATT and CDR2 is SNEGSKA (reference sequence). The CDR3 contains 15 residues. In DNA form, the CDR3 reads TGCAGTGCTAGAGTTCCGGGCCGCCTCTCCTACGAGCAGTACTTC. This translates into CSARVPGRLSYEQYF.

As to this clonotype: The final CDR3 position lacks the conserved phenylalanine or tryptophan, pointing to a likely read error. The J gene is TRBJ2-7, the V gene TRBV6-5, with TRBD2 as a possible D gene (6 bases). The CDR3 runs to 15 residues. The germline V gene encodes CDR1 MNHEY and CDR2 SVGAGI. The CDR3 DNA reads TGTGCCGGCAGTTACTCGAGGAGGGAGGCGGCCGAGCAGTACTTA. The encoded protein is CAGSYSRREAAEQYL.

The rearrangement joins TRBV6-5 to TRBJ2-7; 9 nucleotides agree with TRBD1. The CDR3 sequence is 14 residues long. CDR1 MNHEY and CDR2 SVGAGI come from the germline V gene. The CDR3 is CPSRDTGGGYEQYF. CDR3 sequence (DNA): TGTCCTAGCAGAGATACAGGGGGCGGGTACGAGCAGTACTTC.

The J gene is TRBJ2-7, the V gene TRBV6-5; D not resolved. Per germline, CDR1 MNHEY and CDR2 SVGAGI. The V end lost 2 bases, the J end lost 3 bases, and 11 bases lay between the germline ends. The CDR3 covers 14 residues. The CDR3, as DNA: TGTGCCAGCAGTTACGGGCGGAACTTCTACGAGCAGTACTTC. As protein: CASSYGRNFYEQYF.

This clonotype is judged large (0.1 to 1%). The rearrangement uses TRBV7-8 and TRBJ1-1, with unresolved D. Germline V CDR1 and CDR2: SGHVS, FQNEAQ. V was cut by 5 bases and J by 13 bases, with 20 bases left in between. The CDR3 extends over 13 amino acids. Here the CDR3 DNA reads TGTGCCAGCAGCCCCTCTCCTCGAGTGGTAGATTTCTTT. Its protein is CASSPSPRVVDFF. The full variable domain, in which reference TRBV7-8 and TRBJ1-1 provide the parts outside the CDR3, is GAGVSQSPRYKVAKRGQDVALRCDPISGHVSLFWYQQALGQGPEFLTYFQNEAQLDKSGLPSDRFFAERPEGSVSTLKIQRTQQEDSAVYLCASSPSPRVVDFFGQGTRLTVV.

Remarks on this clonotype: One junction end disagrees with the germline gene, perhaps due to a read error. The J gene is TRBJ2-3, the V gene TRBV5-6, with D possibly called TRBD1 or TRBD2 (5 bases each). The germline V gene encodes CDR1 SGHDT and CDR2 YYEEEE. The CDR3 extends over 15 amino acids. The CDR3 coding sequence is TGTGCCAGTTCGCAGGCGGCCTCTGGGGGAGATACGCGGTATTTT. It codes for CASSQAASGGDTRYF.

As regards this clonotype: The CDR3 does not close with the conserved phenylalanine or tryptophan, likely indicating a read error. The V and J genes are TRBV29-1 and TRBJ2-7, with D possibly TRBD2 on 6 matching bases. Germline V gene data show CDR1 as SQVTM and CDR2 as ANQGSEA. The V end lost 5 bases, the J end lost 5 bases, and 16 bases lay between the germline ends. This CDR3 is built from 13 residues. In DNA, the CDR3 is TGCAGCGTTCCCCGGGGACGGGGGAACGAGCAGTACTAC. Translating it yields CSVPRGRGNEQYY.

A single count supports this clonotype. The V call is TRBV29-1, the J call TRBJ2-2; D is possibly TRBD1 or TRBD2 (5 bases each). Germline lookup yields CDR1 SQVTM and CDR2 ANQGSEA. This CDR3 has 14 amino acids. The CDR3 region is CRAYPRVGAGELFF. The CDR3 DNA follows: TGCAGGGCCTACCCCAGGGTCGGGGCTGGGGAGCTGTTTTTT.

With respect to this clonotype: The junction and the germline gene differ at one end; a read error may be behind it. V is TRBV11-2 and J is TRBJ1-2; D gene uncertain. CDR3 length: 14 residues. Germline V lookup: CDR1 SGHAT, CDR2 FQNNGV. CDR3: CANSPLTLPGGYTF. In nucleotides, the CDR3 is TGCGCCAACAGCCCGCTCACGTTGCCGGGGGGCTACACCTTC. Full variable domain (outside the CDR3, taken from reference TRBV11-2 and TRBJ1-2): EAGVAQSPRYKIIEKRQSVAFWCNPISGHATLYWYQQILGQGPKLLIQFQNNGVVDDSQLPKDRFSAERLKGVDSTLKIQPAKLEDSAVYLCANSPLTLPGGYTFGSGTRLTVV.

As concerns this clonotype: Its ends do not fully match the called genes, so a read error is possible. This CDR3 reads CASSYTSGTEELF. CDR3 DNA sequence: TGTGCCAGCAGCTATACTAGTGGCACCGAGGAGCTGTTT. The V gene is TRBV11-1, the J gene TRBJ2-2, with a possible D match to TRBD2 (5 bases). Germline lookup yields CDR1 SGHAT and CDR2 FQDESV (reference sequence). The CDR3 consists of 13 residues.

The chain employs TRBV12-3 or TRBV12-4 and TRBJ2-1; D is perhaps TRBD2 (5 bases). V was pared by 3 bases and J by 13 bases, with 19 bases between. The CDR3 covers 14 residues. CDR3 in DNA: TGTGCCAGCAGTTTCGGGCAGGAGGCTAAGGAACAGTTCTTC. Translation: CASSFGQEAKEQFF.

This clonotype was detected once. It may be a read error: a sequence one base away is much more abundant. The rearrangement links TRBV20-1 to TRBJ1-4; tentative D call: TRBD1 (6 bases). This CDR3 is 16 amino acids long. Germline assignment: CDR1 DFQATT and CDR2 SNEGSKA (reference sequence). The CDR3, as DNA: TGCATTGCACTTGGCTCATCGGACAGTTATTATGAAAAACTGTTTTTT. Residues: CIALGSSDSYYEKLFF.

This clonotype was picked up many times. The rearrangement joins TRBV20-1 to TRBJ2-5, with 7 nucleotides matching TRBD1. The CDR3 extends over 11 amino acids. CDR1 and CDR2 (germline): DFQATT, SNEGSKA (reference sequence). The V and J ends lost 5 bases and 5 bases, in that order; junction bases with no gene match: 2. Written as DNA, the CDR3 is TGCAGTGCTCTACAGGGGGAGACCCAGTACTTC. This encodes CSALQGETQYF.

This clonotype was counted at least ten times. This sequence joins TRBV5-5 and TRBJ2-7; D is unresolved. V was trimmed by 0 bases and J by 2 bases, leaving 9 bases between them. The CDR3 length is 14 residues. Germline V gives CDR1 SGHKS, CDR2 YYEKEE (reference sequence). The CDR3 is CASSLGYRTYEQYF. The CDR3 nucleotides read TGTGCCAGCAGCTTGGGTTACAGAACCTACGAGCAGTACTTC.

This clonotype was picked up many times. The chain employs TRBV20-1 and TRBJ2-2, with TRBD2 identical over 10 bases. CDR1 is DFQATT and CDR2 is SNEGSKA in the germline V gene (reference sequence). J was trimmed by 6 bases and V by 2 bases; bases with no gene match: 6. This CDR3 region has 15 residues. The CDR3 DNA reads TGCAGTGCTAGAATCTATAGCGGGAGGCCCGGGGAGCTGTTTTTT. Its translation is CSARIYSGRPGELFF.

In its sample, this clonotype was seen a few times. One end of the junction fails to match germline, which may point to a read error. This chain links TRBV4-2 with TRBJ1-1, with D uncertain. Germline V CDR1 and CDR2: LGHNA, YNFKEQ. The CDR3 has 14 residues. This chain's CDR3 is CASSQEYGNTEAFF. As DNA, the CDR3 is TGTGCCAGTAGCCAGGAGTATGGGAACACTGAAGCTTTCTTT.

In regard to this clonotype: At one end the junction does not follow the germline gene, possibly because of a read error. The CDR3 DNA is TGTGCCTGCAGCTACCCCGATAGGGGTCCCTCCTACGAGCAGTACTTC. Amino acid sequence: CACSYPDRGPSYEQYF. This chain connects TRBV5-6 to TRBJ2-7; possible D gene TRBD1, 5 bases. Germline CDR1 SGHDT, CDR2 YYEEEE. CDR3 length: 16 amino acids.

The rearrangement joins TRBV28 to TRBJ2-6; 9 positions match TRBD1. CDR3 length: 18 amino acids. Germline values: CDR1 MDHEN, CDR2 SYDVKM. With 6 bases clipped from V and 4 bases from J, the junction kept 13 bases outside the gene matches. This chain's CDR3 is CASSPQGAEQAGANVLTF. CDR3 DNA sequence: TGTGCCAGCAGCCCACAGGGGGCGGAACAGGCCGGGGCCAACGTCCTGACTTTC. Together with reference TRBV28 and TRBJ2-6, the CDR3 gives the full variable domain: DVKVTQSSRYLVKRTGEKVFLECVQDMDHENMFWYRQDPGLGLRLIYFSYDVKMKEKGDIPEGYSVSREKKERFSLILESASTNQTSMYLCASSPQGAEQAGANVLTFGAGSRLTVL.

The chain employs TRBV6-6 and TRBJ2-2; no definite D call. The CDR3 sequence is 13 residues long. The germline CDR1 and CDR2 sequences are MNHNY and SVGAGI (reference sequence). V dropped 10 bases and J dropped 9 bases, with 18 bases sitting between them. Written as DNA, the CDR3 is TGTGCCAACGGTTACTCGATTTCCCGGGAGCTGTTTTTT. Amino acids: CANGYSISRELFF.

V is TRBV12-3 or TRBV12-4 and J is TRBJ2-5; no definite D call. The CDR3 sequence is 13 residues long. Here the CDR3 reads CLSSGDYQETQYF. The CDR3 region has the DNA TGTCTCAGCAGTGGAGATTACCAAGAGACCCAGTACTTC.

The V and J genes are TRBV6-1 and TRBJ1-5; a weak D match, TRBD1 (5 bases). The CDR3 covers 14 residues. CDR1 is MNHNS and CDR2 is SASEGT in the germline V gene. Trimming cost V 4 bases and J 4 bases, with 11 bases left between them. CDR3 region: CASSVDGANQPQHF. The CDR3 nucleotides are TGTGCCAGCAGTGTCGATGGGGCTAATCAGCCCCAGCATTTT.

As for this clonotype: Mismatch with germline at one junction end may stem from a read error. This sequence joins TRBV6-1 and TRBJ2-7; the match to TRBD1 covers 7 bases. Germline V CDR1 and CDR2: MNHNS, SASEGT. The CDR3 consists of 18 residues. CDR3 residues: CASSYELGQRLSSYEQYF. The CDR3 bases are TGTGCCAGCAGTTACGAACTGGGACAGCGGCTAAGCTCCTATGAGCAGTACTTC.